This TCR beta chain was recovered during a study of a mutant IDH1 vaccine in newly diagnosed glioma (dated by TCRdb to the early 2020s). About the full investigation: Across visits V03 through V10, patients got a total of eight vaccinations, given in weeks 1, 3, 5, 7, 11, 15, 19 and 23. In the chemotherapy-containing groups, vaccination started alongside temozolomide cycles, whereas in patients who had radiotherapy alone it started 4-6 weeks after radiotherapy. Of the 32 patients who were treated, about 62% were male and around 40% were female, and the mean age was around 40 years. Before enrollment, most patients had been given radiochemotherapy with temozolomide as standard therapy, while the rest had received either radiotherapy alone or temozolomide alone. Peripheral blood was drawn at six visits: V03 (baseline), V05, V07, V10, V12 and V13. For exploratory analyses, 25 to 30 treated patients had longitudinal TCRB deep sequencing done wherever samples were available.

Points the paper makes about the study in general: Pseudoprogression seemed to be unrelated to changes in the top peripheral T cell clonotypes found by TCRB sequencing. Availability determined which PBMC samples were chosen for TCRB deep sequencing. Immune responses induced by the vaccine were seen in roughly 92% of patients across multiple MHC alleles. The authors stated that sample limitations prevented analyses of patient blood samples from being reproduced.

With respect to this clone: No cognate antigen has been identified for it. Base quality data are lacking; no much larger clone is found one base away.

The library was prepared using the immunoSEQ multiplex PCR assay. The hsTCRB Kit was used according to the manufacturer's protocol to amplify rearranged TCR beta chain sequences. An Illumina MiSeq was used to sequence the TCRB libraries. As for how the authors treated the data: The kit vendor's proprietary platform handled demultiplexing, trimming and gene mapping. TCRdb limited this immuneACCESS table to in-frame rearrangements with V and J called. A share of clones is missing; checked studies link under half to unresolved V genes, and the rest is unexplained. The DNA was the basis for D and trimming; V, J and clone size are from that table. The sample records approximately 60,000 clones, 85% to 90% of which are singletons. About 4.6% of the sample is held by the ten biggest clonotypes. The sample's time point label is to be understood as: week 5, during vaccination. A 20-mer mutant IDH1 peptide at 300 micrograms in Montanide made up each vaccine dose, which was injected subcutaneously together with topical imiquimod. The donors had newly diagnosed IDH1-mutant astrocytomas of WHO grade 3 or 4 that showed loss of nuclear ATRX. The samples were drawn from NOA16, a multicentre, single-arm, open-label phase I trial in Germany that tested a mutant IDH1 peptide vaccine in humans for the first time. Genomic DNA for TCRB sequencing was extracted from EDTA blood using the DNeasy Blood and Tissue Kit.

The CDR3 runs 12 amino acids, cysteine and phenylalanine included. Here the CDR3 DNA is all that survives: 36 bases in frame from base 1. V gives up 11 bases and J gives up 0 bases, and the segment between their germline ends measures 10 bases. Per the germline V gene (reference sequence), LNHDA is the CDR1 and SQIVND is the CDR2. The chain is assembled from TRBV19 and TRBJ1-1, and perhaps TRBD1 as D gene, on 6 matching bases. Here the sequenced sample was PBMCs, taken from a glioma patient whose treatment included an IDH1 peptide vaccine. The source is a woman in her 40s with glioma. The CDR3 is CASGHLNTEAFF. The nucleotide sequence is TGTGCCTCGGGACACCTGAACACTGAAGCTTTCTTT.